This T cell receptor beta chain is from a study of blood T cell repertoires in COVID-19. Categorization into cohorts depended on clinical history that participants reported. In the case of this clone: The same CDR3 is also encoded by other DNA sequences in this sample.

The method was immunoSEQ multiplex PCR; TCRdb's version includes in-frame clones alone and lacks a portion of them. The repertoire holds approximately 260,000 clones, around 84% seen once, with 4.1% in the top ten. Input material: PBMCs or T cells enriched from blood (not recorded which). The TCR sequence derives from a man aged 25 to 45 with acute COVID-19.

CDR3 sequence: CASSYYTDTQYF. CDR3 bases: TGTGCCAGCAGTTACTACACAGATACGCAGTATTTT. The chain links TRBV7-2 to TRBJ2-3; D gene uncertain. The CDR3 has 12 residues. Germline CDR1 reads SGHTA; CDR2 reads FQGNSA. Trimming removed 6 bases from V and 2 bases from J, with 6 bases in between.